Below are 25 T cell receptor beta chains sequenced from a single sample in a study of tumor and adjacent non-tumor tissue in lung cancer (dated by TCRdb to the late 2010s). RNA was extracted from bulk unsorted tissue and checked for quality with a NanoDrop ND-1000 and an Agilent 2100. For the normal lung samples, distant non-tumor tissue was collected more than 3 cm away from the tumor edge. Libraries were prepared through multiplex PCR. Sequenced on an Illumina HiSeq 2500. Following protocols modified from ARM-PCR, the researchers constructed TCRbeta libraries through three rounds of nested PCR with primers (Table S4). Clones were called with MiXCR by TCRdb after fastp trimmed the public reads at Q25, and only in-frame beta chains were retained. Every entry covers one CDR3 protein and lists the most common genes and DNA from its rows. The sample includes 90,000 to 100,000 distinct CDR3 sequences, with 80% observed a single time. Of the sample, around 30% falls within the top ten clones.

The sequenced sample consisted of distant non-tumor lung tissue. Every receptor here comes from a man in his sixties with small cell lung cancer.

The rearrangement links TRBV12-3 or TRBV12-4 to TRBJ1-3; D may be TRBD1 (5 bases). V dropped 3 bases and J dropped 8 bases, with 14 bases sitting between them. This CDR3 comprises 14 residues. The CDR3 sequence is CASSLQGWGDTIYF. The CDR3 nucleotides read TGTGCCAGCAGTTTGCAGGGATGGGGAGACACCATATATTTT.

In its sample, this clonotype was seen once. The V gene is TRBV4-1, the J gene TRBJ2-2; 12 positions agree with TRBD1. CDR1 is MGHRA and CDR2 is YSYEKL in the germline V gene. The CDR3 has 18 residues. Unmatched junction bases numbered 19, after V lost 0 bases and J lost 17 bases. The DNA of the CDR3 is TGCGCCAGCAGCCAAGATACGGGACAGGGGGCTGGAACCTGGGGGCTATTTTTT. Translation: CASSQDTGQGAGTWGLFF.

Remarks on this clonotype: The germline gene is not matched at one end of the junction; a read error may be the cause. V and J are TRBV5-6 and TRBJ2-4; 7 bases are a match to TRBD2. This CDR3 spans 17 amino acids. Germline CDR1 is SGHDT and CDR2 is YYEEEE. CDR3 region: CASNPSSGGVAKDIQYF. As DNA, the CDR3 is TGTGCCAGCAACCCCTCTAGCGGAGGGGTAGCCAAAGACATTCAGTACTTC.

Note on this clonotype: The junction differs from germline at one of its ends, possibly a read error. This chain joins TRBV6-5 and TRBJ1-2; perhaps TRBD1 as D (6 bases). The CDR3 totals 14 residues. Germline values: CDR1 MNHEY, CDR2 SVGAGI. The CDR3 region is CTSSYSGGHHGYTF. CDR3 sequence (DNA): TGTACCAGCAGTTACTCGGGGGGCCACCATGGCTACACCTTC.

The CDR3 sequence is CASGPRGWEQFF. DNA for the CDR3: TGTGCCAGCGGCCCAAGGGGATGGGAGCAGTTCTTC. The rearrangement joins TRBV5-5 to TRBJ2-1; D is possibly TRBD1 (5 bases). The CDR3 is 12 residues long. Germline V gene sequence: CDR1 SGHKS, CDR2 YYEKEE (reference sequence). Trimming removed 7 bases from V and 10 bases from J, with 15 bases in between.

Note on this clonotype: At one end, the junction sequence differs from germline, possibly due to a read error. The J gene is TRBJ2-1, the V gene TRBV10-2; no definite D call. Per the germline V gene, CDR1 is WSHSY and CDR2 is SAAADI. The length of the CDR3 is 13 residues. This CDR3 reads CAICETGQCEQFF. The CDR3 nucleotides are TGTGCCATCTGCGAGACTGGCCAGTGTGAGCAGTTCTTC.

With respect to this clonotype: This CDR3 fails to terminate in the conserved phenylalanine or tryptophan, so it likely reflects a read error. J is TRBJ2-1 and V is TRBV6-5; D possibly corresponds to TRBD2 (5 bases). Germline CDR1 MNHEY, CDR2 SVGAGI. V was clipped by 0 bases and J by 7 bases, with 13 bases between them. This CDR3 comprises 15 residues. The CDR3 nucleotides are TGTGCCAGCAGTTACTCTATGGGAGTGGGTAATGAGCAGTTCTCC. Translating gives CASSYSMGVGNEQFS.

Remarks on this clonotype: Germline and junction disagree at one end, which may indicate a read error. The rearrangement uses TRBV7-8 and TRBJ2-3; D could derive from TRBD1 or TRBD2 (5 bases each). The length of the CDR3 is 17 residues. Germline V gene data show CDR1 as SGHVS and CDR2 as FQNEAQ. The CDR3 loop is CVSSLGAEPASTYTQYF. DNA of the CDR3: TGTGTCAGCAGCTTAGGGGCGGAGCCCGCTAGCACATATACGCAGTATTTT.

The table lists this clonotype with many counts. The chain couples TRBV10-3 to TRBJ2-2; D might be TRBD1 (6 bases). Germline CDR1 and CDR2: ENHRY and SYGVKD. With 6 bases removed from V and 1 base from J, the gap between germline ends came to 18 bases. The CDR3 covers 17 residues. The CDR3 region has the DNA TGTGCCATCAGCCAGGGGCACCGATCTATGAACACCGGGGAGCTGTTTTTT. Translated, it gives CAISQGHRSMNTGELFF.

At least ten counts were recorded for this clonotype. This may come from a read error, since a much larger clone is one base off. The chain uses TRBV29-1 and TRBJ2-5, with D perhaps given as TRBD1 or TRBD2 (5 bases each). The CDR3 totals 14 residues. Between the trimmed V and J ends, which lost 5 bases and 4 bases, there was a span of 17 bases. Per the germline V gene, CDR1 is SQVTM and CDR2 is ANQGSEA. The CDR3 DNA reads as TGCAGCGTTTGGGGACCCGGAAGGGGAGAGACCCAGTACTTC. It specifies CSVWGPGRGETQYF.

A note on this clonotype: An end of the junction does not agree with germline; a read error may underlie this. The chain couples TRBV11-2 to TRBJ2-1; D not certain. This CDR3 contains 13 residues. Germline CDR1 and CDR2: SGHAT and FQNNGV. CDR3 nucleotide sequence: TGTACCAGCAGCTTAGAGGATTTCGGTGATCAGTTCTTC. Translation gives CTSSLEDFGDQFF.

This clonotype was seen ten or more times. This chain uses TRBV24-1 with TRBJ1-3; maybe TRBD1 (6 bases). The germline V and J ends were trimmed by 7 bases and 0 bases, with 18 bases remaining between them. The CDR3 extends over 17 amino acids. Germline CDR1 is KGHDR and CDR2 is SFDVKD. CDR3 nucleotides: TGTGCCACCAGCCCCAGTTGGGGGCGAGTCTCTGGAAACACCATATATTTT. This gives the protein CATSPSWGRVSGNTIYF.

V is TRBV6-6 and J is TRBJ2-1; perhaps TRBD1 as D (6 bases). Looked up from germline, CDR1 is MNHNY and CDR2 is SVGAGI (reference sequence). This CDR3 region has 12 residues. CDR3 in amino acids: CANSSQGNEQFF. The CDR3 nucleotides are TGTGCTAACAGTTCACAGGGAAATGAGCAGTTCTTC.

With respect to this clonotype: One junction end disagrees with the germline gene, perhaps due to a read error. The V and J genes are TRBV11-2 and TRBJ2-1; unclear D gene. The germline V gene encodes CDR1 SGHAT and CDR2 FQNNGV. This CDR3 spans 13 amino acids. For the CDR3, the DNA is TGTGCCAGTAGCTTAGGGCGCAACAATGAACAGTCCTTC. Amino acids: CASSLGRNNEQSF. The full variable domain, its missing parts supplied by reference TRBV11-2 and TRBJ2-1, is EAGVAQSPRYKIIEKRQSVAFWCNPISGHATLYWYQQILGQGPKLLIQFQNNGVVDDSQLPKDRFSAERLKGVDSTLKIQPAKLEDSAVYLCASSLGRNNEQSFGPGTRLTVL.

This clonotype has more than one count but fewer than ten. Possible read error: a much larger clone is one base away. The chain recombines TRBV6-1 with TRBJ2-7; 7 positions match TRBD2. This CDR3 has 17 residues. Trimming cost V 8 bases and J 0 bases; bases outside gene matches: 16. Germline CDR1 is MNHNS and CDR2 is SASEGT. CDR3 region: CASGASQLAPSSYEQYF. CDR3 nucleotides: TGTGCCAGCGGCGCGAGCCAACTAGCGCCGAGCTCCTACGAGCAGTACTTC.

This clonotype has only one observation. This chain uses TRBV29-1 with TRBJ2-5, with D perhaps matching TRBD1 (5 bases). The CDR3 is 14 residues long. Germline V CDR1 and CDR2: SQVTM, ANQGSEA. V was shortened by 5 bases and J by 5 bases, with 18 bases between the two germline ends. This CDR3 reads CSVPSWGNGETQYF. In DNA, the CDR3 is TGCAGCGTTCCAAGCTGGGGCAATGGCGAGACCCAGTACTTC. The variable domain in full, completed from reference TRBV29-1 and TRBJ2-5, reads SAVISQKPSRDICQRGTSLTIQCQVDSQVTMMFWYRQQPGQSLTLIATANQGSEATYESGFVIDKFPISRPNLTFSTLTVSNMSPEDSSIYLCSVPSWGNGETQYFGPGTRLLVL.

The rearrangement joins TRBV11-1 to TRBJ2-1, with D maybe TRBD2 (6 bases). CDR1 and CDR2 (germline): SGHAT, FQDESV (reference sequence). CDR3 length: 18 amino acids. Deletions cut 4 bases from V and 7 bases from J, with 26 bases between. CDR3 sequence (DNA): TGTGCCAGCAGCTCAGAATCGACGACTAACGGGACTGGTAATGAGCAGTTCTTC. Translation gives CASSSESTTNGTGNEQFF.

The table lists this clonotype with a few counts. A read error is likely, as this CDR3 ends without the conserved phenylalanine or tryptophan. The chain has TRBV5-1 and TRBJ2-2; 8 bases align to TRBD2. V was clipped by 5 bases and J by 1 base; unmatched bases: 7. This CDR3 contains 16 residues. Germline V lookup: CDR1 SGHRS, CDR2 YFSETQ. DNA of the CDR3: TGCGCCAGCAGATTCCTAGCGGGCCTGAACACCGGGGAGCTGTTTGTT. This encodes CASRFLAGLNTGELFV.

This clonotype was picked up a small number of times. This may arise from a read error, as a much more abundant clone is one base away. J is TRBJ1-3 and V is TRBV12-3 or TRBV12-4; a weak D match, TRBD1 (6 bases). V lost 5 bases, J lost 4 bases, and 9 bases lay in between. The CDR3 length is 13 residues. The CDR3 spells CASSQTGGNTIYF. CDR3 nucleotides: TGTGCCAGCAGTCAGACAGGAGGAAACACCATATATTTT.

A note on this clonotype: The junction shows a germline mismatch at one end, possibly a read error. The J gene is TRBJ2-2, the V gene TRBV4-2, with a weak D call TRBD2 (5 bases). The CDR3 is made up of 16 amino acids. The germline V gene has CDR1 LGHNA and CDR2 YNFKEQ. The CDR3 is CVRSQDLRASTGELVF. In nucleotides, the CDR3 is TGTGTCCGCAGCCAAGATCTGAGGGCCAGCACCGGGGAGCTGGTTTTT.

This clonotype is a singleton in its sample. At one of its ends the junction is not consistent with the germline gene, which may arise from a read error. The V call is TRBV11-2, the J call TRBJ2-2; 7 nucleotides match TRBD1. Germline CDR1 is SGHAT and CDR2 is FQNNGV. This CDR3 has 16 amino acids. The CDR3 DNA follows: TGTGCCAGCAGCCCCCGGACAGGAGTTCTGACCGGGGAGCTTTTTTTT. Translation: CASSPRTGVLTGELFF.

The chain links TRBV10-3 to TRBJ1-1; maybe TRBD1 (5 bases). Germline V gene sequence: CDR1 ENHRY, CDR2 SYGVKD. V gave up 6 bases and J gave up 7 bases, with 12 bases separating them. CDR3 length equals 12 residues. CDR3 amino acids: CAIRTDSIEAFF. The CDR3 DNA follows: TGTGCCATCAGGACAGACAGCATTGAAGCTTTCTTT.

The chain carries TRBV4-1 and TRBJ1-3; D is unresolved. This CDR3 contains 16 residues. The germline V and J ends were trimmed by 7 bases and 4 bases, with 20 bases remaining between them. Germline V lookup: CDR1 MGHRA, CDR2 YSYEKL. This CDR3 is CASNHDSRRSGNTIYF. The CDR3 nucleotides are TGCGCCAGCAACCACGATTCCCGCCGCTCCGGAAACACCATATATTTT.

J is TRBJ1-5 and V is TRBV18; TRBD1 matches 7 bases. There are 14 residues in the CDR3. The V and J ends lost 6 bases and 9 bases, in that order; junction bases with no gene match: 11. The germline CDR1 and CDR2 sequences are KGHSH and LQKENI. CDR3 bases: TGTGCCAGCTCTCTGGACAGGCCGGGGGGGCCCCAGCATTTT. Amino acid sequence: CASSLDRPGGPQHF.

The chain uses TRBV20-1 and TRBJ2-2; D possibly uses TRBD1 or TRBD2 (5 bases each). The CDR3 is 14 amino acids. The V gene lost 4 bases and the J gene lost 4 bases, with 13 bases spanning the gap. Germline CDR1 is DFQATT and CDR2 is SNEGSKA (reference sequence). The CDR3 bases are TGCAGTGCTATCCGGGACGCCGCCACCGGGGAGCTGTTTTTT. This sequence encodes CSAIRDAATGELFF.